The clone carrying this T cell receptor beta chain came up a few times. Its matching antigen is unknown. The sample comes from a study of response to subunit inactivated influenza vaccine. Study-wide results and limits: T cells newly recruited by each seasonal influenza vaccination are few, the authors suggested.

TCRdb used MiXCR to reprocess the RT-PCR reads, holding one entry per CDR3 protein. This sample yields more than 400,000 distinct CDR3 sequences, of which approximately 7.2% are seen a single time; around 13% belongs to the top ten. The germline V gene encodes CDR1 MNHEY and CDR2 SVGEGT. V was clipped by 2 bases and J by 4 bases, with 6 bases between them. CDR3 length: 13 residues. This chain joins TRBV6-2 or TRBV6-3 and TRBJ2-1; D gene ambiguous. The sample consisted of PBMCs from blood, taken approximately 25 months after vaccination. The clonotype was recovered from a man between 50 and 69 years old who received an inactivated influenza vaccine. This CDR3 is CASSYSPYNEQFF. CDR3 DNA sequence: TGTGCCAGCAGTTACAGCCCATACAATGAGCAGTTCTTC.